The clone carrying this TCR beta chain was observed a few times. The antigen is unknown. This specimen belongs to a study of beta chain features in type 1 diabetes. V gave up 2 bases and J gave up 1 base; unmatched junction bases: 10. This CDR3 spans 17 amino acids. Looked up from germline, CDR1 is SEHNR and CDR2 is FQNEAQ (reference sequence). Expressed TCRB transcripts were sequenced because the isolated RNA had all been reverse transcribed beforehand. Profiled with immunoSEQ multiplex PCR; TCRdb holds only in-frame clones, not every one. The sample lists 300,000 to 400,000 clones, approximately 10% occurring once. Findings and caveats of the study: Any HLA effect on TCRB rearrangement was left unresolved by small sub-analyses.

The sample was naive CD4+ T cells from blood. The receptor was isolated from a woman aged 25-40 years in good health. This sequence joins TRBV7-9 and TRBJ2-5, with 7 bases that match TRBD2. DNA of the CDR3: TGTGCCAGCAGCTTACTAGGGCCACCGGGGGGCCAAGAGACCCAGTACTTC. This translates into CASSLLGPPGGQETQYF.